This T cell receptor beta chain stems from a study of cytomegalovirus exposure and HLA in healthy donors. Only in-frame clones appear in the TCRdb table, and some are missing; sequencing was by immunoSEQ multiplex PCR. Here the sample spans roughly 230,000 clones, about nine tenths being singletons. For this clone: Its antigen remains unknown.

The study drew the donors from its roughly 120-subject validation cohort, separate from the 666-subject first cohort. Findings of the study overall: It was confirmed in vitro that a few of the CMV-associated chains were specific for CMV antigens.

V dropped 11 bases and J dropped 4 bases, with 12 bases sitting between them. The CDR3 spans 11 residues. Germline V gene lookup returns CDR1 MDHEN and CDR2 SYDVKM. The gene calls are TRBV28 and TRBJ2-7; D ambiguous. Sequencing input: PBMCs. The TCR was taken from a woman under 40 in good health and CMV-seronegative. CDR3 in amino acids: CAVESAYEQYF. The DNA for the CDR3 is TGTGCCGTCGAGAGTGCATACGAGCAGTACTTC.